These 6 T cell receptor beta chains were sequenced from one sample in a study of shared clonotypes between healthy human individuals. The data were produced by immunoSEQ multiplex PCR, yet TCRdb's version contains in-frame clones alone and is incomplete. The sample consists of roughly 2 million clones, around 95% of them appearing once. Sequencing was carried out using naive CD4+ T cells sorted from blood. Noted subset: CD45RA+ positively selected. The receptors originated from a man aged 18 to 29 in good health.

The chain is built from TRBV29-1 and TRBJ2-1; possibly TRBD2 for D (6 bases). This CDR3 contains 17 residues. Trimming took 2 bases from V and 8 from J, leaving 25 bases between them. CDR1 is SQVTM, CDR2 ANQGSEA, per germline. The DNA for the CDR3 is TGCAGCGTTGAATCCCGGGTCGCGGGACCAGGTAGCTATGAGCAGTTCTTC. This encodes CSVESRVAGPGSYEQFF.

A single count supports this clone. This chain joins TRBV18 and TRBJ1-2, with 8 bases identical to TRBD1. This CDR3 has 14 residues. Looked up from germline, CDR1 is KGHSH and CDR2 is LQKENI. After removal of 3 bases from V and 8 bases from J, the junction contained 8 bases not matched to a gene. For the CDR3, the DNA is TGTGCCAGCTCACCTGATCAGGGGGCCGAGGGCTACACCTTC. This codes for CASSPDQGAEGYTF.

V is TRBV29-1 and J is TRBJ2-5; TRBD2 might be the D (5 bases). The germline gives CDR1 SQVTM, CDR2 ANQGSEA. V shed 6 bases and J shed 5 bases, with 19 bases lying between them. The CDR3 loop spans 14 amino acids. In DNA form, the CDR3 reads TGCAGCGTCCCCAGGTTATCCTGGGAGGAGACCCAGTACTTC. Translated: CSVPRLSWEETQYF.

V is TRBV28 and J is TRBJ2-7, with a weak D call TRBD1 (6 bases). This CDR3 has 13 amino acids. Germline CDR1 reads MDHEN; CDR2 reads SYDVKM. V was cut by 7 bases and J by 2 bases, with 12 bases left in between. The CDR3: CASNGQIAYEQYF. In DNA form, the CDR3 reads TGTGCCAGCAATGGACAGATTGCCTACGAGCAGTACTTC.

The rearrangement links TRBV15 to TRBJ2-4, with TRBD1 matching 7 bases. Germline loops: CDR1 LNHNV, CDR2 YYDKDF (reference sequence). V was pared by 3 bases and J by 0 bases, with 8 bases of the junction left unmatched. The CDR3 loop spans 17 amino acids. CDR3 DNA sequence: TGTGCCACCAGCAGTACAGGGGAATCACTAGCCAAAAACATTCAGTACTTC. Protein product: CATSSTGESLAKNIQYF.

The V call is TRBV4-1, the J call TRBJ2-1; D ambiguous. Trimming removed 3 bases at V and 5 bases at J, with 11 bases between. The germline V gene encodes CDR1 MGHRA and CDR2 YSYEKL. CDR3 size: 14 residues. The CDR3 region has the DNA TGCGCCAGCAGCCATATAGTCATAAACAATGAGCAGTTCTTC. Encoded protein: CASSHIVINNEQFF.